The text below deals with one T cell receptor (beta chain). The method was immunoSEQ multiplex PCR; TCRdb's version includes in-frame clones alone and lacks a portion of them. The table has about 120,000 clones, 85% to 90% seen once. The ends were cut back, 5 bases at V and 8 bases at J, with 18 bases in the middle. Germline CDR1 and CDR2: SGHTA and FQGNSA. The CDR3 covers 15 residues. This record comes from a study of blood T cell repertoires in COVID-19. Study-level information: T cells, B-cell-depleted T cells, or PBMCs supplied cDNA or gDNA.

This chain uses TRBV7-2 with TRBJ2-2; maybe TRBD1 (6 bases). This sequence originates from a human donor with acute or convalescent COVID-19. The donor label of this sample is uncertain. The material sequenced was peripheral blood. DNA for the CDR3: TGTGCCAGCAGCACCCCAACAGGGCCCGGGGGGGAGCTGTTTTTT. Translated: CASSTPTGPGGELFF.